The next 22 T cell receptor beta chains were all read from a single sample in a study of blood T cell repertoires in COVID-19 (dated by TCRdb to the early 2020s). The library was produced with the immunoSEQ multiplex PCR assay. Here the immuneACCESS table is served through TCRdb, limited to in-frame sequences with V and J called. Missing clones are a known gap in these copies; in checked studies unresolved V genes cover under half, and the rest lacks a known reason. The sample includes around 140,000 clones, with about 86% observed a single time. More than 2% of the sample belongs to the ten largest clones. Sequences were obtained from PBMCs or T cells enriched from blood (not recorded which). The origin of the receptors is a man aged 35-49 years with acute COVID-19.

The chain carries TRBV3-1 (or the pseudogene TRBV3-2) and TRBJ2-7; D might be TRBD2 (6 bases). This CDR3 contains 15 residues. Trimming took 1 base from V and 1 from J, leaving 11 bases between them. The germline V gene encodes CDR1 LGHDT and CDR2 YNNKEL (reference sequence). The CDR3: CASSQVATRSYEQYF. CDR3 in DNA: TGTGCCAGCAGCCAAGTTGCGACTAGATCCTACGAGCAGTACTTC.

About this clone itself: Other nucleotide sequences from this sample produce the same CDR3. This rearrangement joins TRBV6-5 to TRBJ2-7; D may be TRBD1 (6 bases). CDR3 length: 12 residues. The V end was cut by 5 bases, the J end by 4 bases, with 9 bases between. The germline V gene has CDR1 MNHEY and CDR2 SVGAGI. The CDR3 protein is CASSQQGYEQYF. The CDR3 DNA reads TGTGCCAGCAGTCAACAGGGATACGAGCAGTACTTC.

The CDR3 DNA is TGTGCCAGCAGTCAGGGGGCTAGCGGGAGCTTGTACGAGCAGTACTTC. It encodes CASSQGASGSLYEQYF. This rearrangement joins TRBV4-2 to TRBJ2-7; TRBD2 matches 10 bases. This CDR3 is built from 16 residues. Germline-derived CDR1 and CDR2 are LGHNA and YNFKEQ. V lost 6 bases, J lost 4 bases, and 12 bases stayed unmatched.

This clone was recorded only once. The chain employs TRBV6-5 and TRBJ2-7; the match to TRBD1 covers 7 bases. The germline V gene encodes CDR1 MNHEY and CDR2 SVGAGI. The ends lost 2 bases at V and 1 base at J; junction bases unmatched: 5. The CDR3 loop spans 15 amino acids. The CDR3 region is CASSYRWDSSYEQYF. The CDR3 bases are TGTGCCAGCAGTTACCGCTGGGACAGTTCCTACGAGCAGTACTTC.

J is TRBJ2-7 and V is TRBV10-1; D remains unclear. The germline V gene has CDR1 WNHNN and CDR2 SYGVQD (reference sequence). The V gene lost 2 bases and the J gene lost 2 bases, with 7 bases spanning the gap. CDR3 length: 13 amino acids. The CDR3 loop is CASSEGLAYEQYF. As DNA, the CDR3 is TGCGCCAGCAGTGAGGGTTTAGCCTACGAGCAGTACTTC.

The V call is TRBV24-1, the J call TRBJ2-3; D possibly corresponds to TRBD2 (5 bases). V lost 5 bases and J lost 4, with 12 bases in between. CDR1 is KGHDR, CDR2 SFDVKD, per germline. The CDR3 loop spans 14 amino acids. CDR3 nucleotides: TGTGCCACCAGTGCTGCTAGCAGCTCAGATACGCAGTATTTT. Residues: CATSAASSSDTQYF.

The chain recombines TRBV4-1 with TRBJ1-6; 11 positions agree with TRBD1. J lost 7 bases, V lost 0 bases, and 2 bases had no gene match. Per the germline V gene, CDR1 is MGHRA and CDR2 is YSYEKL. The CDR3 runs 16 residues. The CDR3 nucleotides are TGCGCCAGCAGCCAAGAGGGACAGGGGGGGAATTCACCCCTCCACTTT. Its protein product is CASSQEGQGGNSPLHF.

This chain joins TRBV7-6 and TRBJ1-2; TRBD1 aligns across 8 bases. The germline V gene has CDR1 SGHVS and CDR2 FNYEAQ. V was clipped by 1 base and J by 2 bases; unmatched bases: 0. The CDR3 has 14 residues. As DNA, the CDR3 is TGTGCCAGCAGCTTAGGGACAGGGAACTATGGCTACACCTTC. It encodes CASSLGTGNYGYTF.

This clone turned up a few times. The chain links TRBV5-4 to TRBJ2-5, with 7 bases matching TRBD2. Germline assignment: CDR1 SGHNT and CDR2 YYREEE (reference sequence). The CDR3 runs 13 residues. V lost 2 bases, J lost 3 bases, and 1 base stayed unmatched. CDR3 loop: CASSLSGEETQYF. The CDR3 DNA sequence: TGTGCCAGCAGCTTAAGCGGGGAAGAGACCCAGTACTTC. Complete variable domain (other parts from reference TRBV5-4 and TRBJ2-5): ETGVTQSPTHLIKTRGQQVTLRCSSQSGHNTVSWYQQALGQGPQFIFQYYREEENGRGNFPPRFSGLQFPNYSSELNVNALELDDSALYLCASSLSGEETQYFGPGTRLLVL.

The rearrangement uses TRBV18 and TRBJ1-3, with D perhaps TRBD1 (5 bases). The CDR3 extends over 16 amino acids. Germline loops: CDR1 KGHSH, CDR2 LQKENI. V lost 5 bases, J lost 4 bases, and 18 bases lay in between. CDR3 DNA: TGTGCCAGCTCATATGGAAATACAGGATACGGAAACACCATATATTTT. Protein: CASSYGNTGYGNTIYF.

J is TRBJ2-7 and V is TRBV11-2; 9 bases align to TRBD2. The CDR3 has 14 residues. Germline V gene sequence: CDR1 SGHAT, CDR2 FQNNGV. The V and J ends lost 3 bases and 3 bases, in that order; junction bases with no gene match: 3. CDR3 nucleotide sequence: TGTGCCAGCAGCTTTAGTAGCGGGGGCTACGAGCAGTACTTC. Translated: CASSFSSGGYEQYF. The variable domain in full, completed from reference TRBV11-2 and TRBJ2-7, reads EAGVAQSPRYKIIEKRQSVAFWCNPISGHATLYWYQQILGQGPKLLIQFQNNGVVDDSQLPKDRFSAERLKGVDSTLKIQPAKLEDSAVYLCASSFSSGGYEQYFGPGTRLTVT.

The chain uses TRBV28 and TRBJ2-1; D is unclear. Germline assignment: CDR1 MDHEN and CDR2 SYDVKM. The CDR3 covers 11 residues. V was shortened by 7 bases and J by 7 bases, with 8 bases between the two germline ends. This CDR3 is CASTYGNEQFF. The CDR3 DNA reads TGTGCCAGCACCTACGGGAATGAGCAGTTCTTC.

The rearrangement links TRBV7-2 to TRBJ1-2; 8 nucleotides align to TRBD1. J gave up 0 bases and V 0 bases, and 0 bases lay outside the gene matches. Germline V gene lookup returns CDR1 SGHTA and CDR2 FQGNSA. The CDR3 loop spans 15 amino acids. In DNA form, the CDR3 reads TGTGCCAGCAGCTTAGCGACAGGGGCTAACTATGGCTACACCTTC. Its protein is CASSLATGANYGYTF.

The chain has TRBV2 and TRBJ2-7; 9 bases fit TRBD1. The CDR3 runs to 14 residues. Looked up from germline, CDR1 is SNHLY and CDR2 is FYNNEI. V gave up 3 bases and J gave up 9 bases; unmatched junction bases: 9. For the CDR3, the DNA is TGTGCCAGCAGTGACGGGACAGGGAATATAGTGCAGTACTTC. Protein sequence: CASSDGTGNIVQYF.

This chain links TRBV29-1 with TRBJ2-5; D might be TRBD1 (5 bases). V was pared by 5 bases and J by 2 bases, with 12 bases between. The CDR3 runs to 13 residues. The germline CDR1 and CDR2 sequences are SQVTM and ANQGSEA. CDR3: CSVLGQGQETQYF. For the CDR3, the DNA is TGCAGCGTTCTTGGTCAGGGACAAGAGACCCAGTACTTC.

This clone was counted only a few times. This CDR3 reads CASSFYRGPNSPLHF. In nucleotides, the CDR3 is TGTGCCAGCAGTTTCTACAGGGGGCCTAATTCACCCCTCCACTTT. The chain links TRBV27 to TRBJ1-6; 9 bases align to TRBD1. The CDR3 totals 15 residues. Germline loops: CDR1 MNHEY, CDR2 SMNVEV (reference sequence). J was trimmed by 6 bases and V by 3 bases; bases with no gene match: 3.

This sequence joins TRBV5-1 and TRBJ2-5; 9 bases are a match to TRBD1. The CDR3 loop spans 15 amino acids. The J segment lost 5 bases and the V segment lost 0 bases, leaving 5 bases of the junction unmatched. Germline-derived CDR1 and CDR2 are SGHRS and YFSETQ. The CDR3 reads CASSLGGTGRETQYF. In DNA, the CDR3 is TGCGCCAGCAGCTTGGGAGGGACAGGGAGGGAGACCCAGTACTTC.

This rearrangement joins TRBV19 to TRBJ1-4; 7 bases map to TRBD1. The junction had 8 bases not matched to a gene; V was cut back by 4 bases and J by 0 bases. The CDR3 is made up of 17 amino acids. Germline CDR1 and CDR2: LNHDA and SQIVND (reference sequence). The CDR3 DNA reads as TGTGCCAGTAGTAGGGGAAAAGGACAGGCAACTAATGAAAAACTGTTTTTT. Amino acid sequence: CASSRGKGQATNEKLFF. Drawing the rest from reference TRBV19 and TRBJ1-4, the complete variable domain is DGGITQSPKYLFRKEGQNVTLSCEQNLNHDAMYWYRQDPGQGLRLIYYSQIVNDFQKGDIAEGYSVSREKKESFPLTVTSAQKNPTAFYLCASSRGKGQATNEKLFFGSGTQLSVL.

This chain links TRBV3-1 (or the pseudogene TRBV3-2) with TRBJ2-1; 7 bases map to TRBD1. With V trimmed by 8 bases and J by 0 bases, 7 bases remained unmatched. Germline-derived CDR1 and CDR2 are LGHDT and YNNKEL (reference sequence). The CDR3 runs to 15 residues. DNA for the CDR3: TGTGCCAGCGGGGACAGTCAAAGCTCCTACAATGAGCAGTTCTTC. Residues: CASGDSQSSYNEQFF.

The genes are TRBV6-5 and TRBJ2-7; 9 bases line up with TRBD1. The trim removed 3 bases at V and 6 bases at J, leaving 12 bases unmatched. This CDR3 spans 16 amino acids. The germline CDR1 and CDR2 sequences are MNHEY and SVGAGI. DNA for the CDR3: TGTGCCAGCAGTTATTATTTGGGACAGGGTTCGTCCGAGCAGTACTTC. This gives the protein CASSYYLGQGSSEQYF.

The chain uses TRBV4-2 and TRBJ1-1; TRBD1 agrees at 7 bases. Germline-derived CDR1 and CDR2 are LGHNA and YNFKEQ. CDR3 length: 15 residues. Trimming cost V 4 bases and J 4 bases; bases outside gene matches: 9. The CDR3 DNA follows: TGTGCCAGCAGCCGGGGACAGTTCGGGGCCACTGAAGCTTTCTTT. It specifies CASSRGQFGATEAFF.

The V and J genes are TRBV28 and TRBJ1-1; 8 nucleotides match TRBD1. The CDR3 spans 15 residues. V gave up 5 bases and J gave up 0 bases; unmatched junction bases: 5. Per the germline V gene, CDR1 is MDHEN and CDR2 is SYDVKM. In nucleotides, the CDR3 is TGTGCCAGCAGTGAGCAGGGGGCCTTGAACACTGAAGCTTTCTTT. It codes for CASSEQGALNTEAFF. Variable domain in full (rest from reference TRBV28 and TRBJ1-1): DVKVTQSSRYLVKRTGEKVFLECVQDMDHENMFWYRQDPGLGLRLIYFSYDVKMKEKGDIPEGYSVSREKKERFSLILESASTNQTSMYLCASSEQGALNTEAFFGQGTRLTVV.